The 26 T cell receptor beta chains below come from one sample, sequenced in a study of identical twins. TCRdb re-analysed the 5' RACE reads in MiXCR, keeping a single row per CDR3 protein. The table lists approximately 140,000 distinct CDR3 sequences, roughly 3.5% of them singletons. The sequenced sample was memory T cells sorted from blood. These receptors all stem from a young man in good health.

The chain carries TRBV10-3 and TRBJ1-5, with 10 bases that match TRBD1. This CDR3 spans 13 amino acids. CDR1 is ENHRY, CDR2 SYGVKD, per germline. With V trimmed by 10 bases and J by 5 bases, 5 bases remained unmatched. The CDR3 spells CATGTGADQPQHF. The CDR3 DNA reads TGTGCCACCGGGACAGGGGCGGATCAGCCCCAGCATTTT.

This clonotype has at least ten counts. The chain employs TRBV6-4 and TRBJ2-2; D is possibly TRBD2 (5 bases). CDR3 length equals 14 residues. With 3 bases removed from V and 3 bases from J, the gap between germline ends came to 8 bases. Germline V gene sequence: CDR1 MRHNA, CDR2 SNTAGT. CDR3 coding DNA: TGTGCCAGCAGTGAGCTAGCAGACACCGGGGAGCTGTTTTTT. Translating gives CASSELADTGELFF.

The table lists this clonotype with many counts. CDR3 amino acids: CASSLTGTGQPQHF. The CDR3 region has the DNA TGTGCCAGCAGTTTAACCGGGACAGGACAGCCCCAGCATTTT. The chain combines TRBV12-3 or TRBV12-4 with TRBJ1-5; 8 bases map to TRBD1. The junction had 4 bases not matched to a gene; V was cut back by 2 bases and J by 7 bases. The CDR3 loop spans 14 amino acids.

This clonotype showed up many times. The genes are TRBV12-3 or TRBV12-4 and TRBJ2-1; 7 bases match TRBD1. This CDR3 comprises 17 residues. V was pared by 2 bases and J by 6 bases, with 13 bases of the junction left unmatched. CDR3 sequence (DNA): TGTGCCAGCAGTTTAAACATGGGACGGGACAGAGTCAATGAGCAGTTCTTC. It encodes CASSLNMGRDRVNEQFF.

The sample holds many counts of this clonotype. The V gene is TRBV4-1, the J gene TRBJ2-4; TRBD1 might be the D (6 bases). This CDR3 region has 15 residues. Germline V CDR1 and CDR2: MGHRA, YSYEKL. The V and J ends lost 1 base and 3 bases respectively, with 10 bases between them. The CDR3 here is CASSQVGRGKNIQYF. The DNA of the CDR3 is TGCGCCAGCAGCCAAGTGGGCAGGGGCAAAAACATTCAGTACTTC.

In this sample, this clonotype turned up many times. This sequence joins TRBV2 and TRBJ2-1; no reliable D call. The CDR3 is 14 amino acids. Per germline, CDR1 SNHLY and CDR2 FYNNEI. With 7 bases removed from V and 6 bases from J, the gap between germline ends came to 16 bases. The DNA of the CDR3 is TGTGCCAGCAAGGTCGACGTATTATTCAATGAGCAGTTCTTC. Encoded protein: CASKVDVLFNEQFF.

This clonotype occurred many times. The chain has TRBV20-1 and TRBJ1-3; the D gene is possibly TRBD1 (5 bases). The germline V gene has CDR1 DFQATT and CDR2 SNEGSKA (reference sequence). This CDR3 has 15 residues. Between the trimmed V and J ends, which lost 3 bases and 3 bases, there was a span of 15 bases. The CDR3: CSASPGRESGNTIYF. The CDR3 coding sequence is TGCAGTGCTAGCCCCGGCAGGGAAAGTGGAAACACCATATATTTT.

This clonotype is termed medium-sized. The chain joins TRBV3-1 to TRBJ2-1; 12 bases align to TRBD2. The CDR3 consists of 15 residues. The germline V gene has CDR1 LGHDT and CDR2 YNNKEL (reference sequence). The V and J ends lost 1 base and 8 bases, in that order; junction bases with no gene match: 3. CDR3: CASSQGGLAGYEQFF. CDR3 in DNA: TGTGCCAGCAGCCAAGGGGGACTAGCGGGCTATGAGCAGTTCTTC.

This clonotype was found many times. The chain joins TRBV7-9 to TRBJ2-2; TRBD2 aligns across 10 bases. The ends lost 5 bases at V and 4 bases at J; junction bases unmatched: 7. CDR1 and CDR2 (germline): SEHNR, FQNEAQ (reference sequence). The CDR3 is 16 amino acids. CDR3 nucleotides: TGTGCCAGCAGCCCCCGACTAGCGGGCAGCACCGGGGAGCTGTTTTTT. Its protein is CASSPRLAGSTGELFF.

There are a few counts of this clonotype. The CDR3 bases are TGTGCCAGTAGTATTAGGAACACTGAAGCTTTCTTT. Protein sequence: CASSIRNTEAFF. This rearrangement joins TRBV19 to TRBJ1-1; D not certain. With 3 bases removed from V and 1 base from J, the gap between germline ends came to 3 bases. Per the germline V gene, CDR1 is LNHDA and CDR2 is SQIVND (reference sequence). The CDR3 consists of 12 residues.

This clonotype showed up many times. The rearrangement uses TRBV2 and TRBJ2-7, with 8 positions matching TRBD1. Germline V CDR1 and CDR2: SNHLY, FYNNEI. The CDR3 covers 12 residues. Unmatched junction bases numbered 6, after V lost 6 bases and J lost 8 bases. CDR3 DNA sequence: TGTGCCAGCAGAGTGGCAGGGGGCCAGCAGTACGTC. It yields the protein CASRVAGGQQYV.

This clonotype was observed many times. The chain carries TRBV9 and TRBJ1-1; D is perhaps TRBD1 (5 bases). V gave up 2 bases and J gave up 0 bases, with 11 bases separating them. The CDR3 contains 15 residues. Per the germline V gene, CDR1 is SGDLS and CDR2 is YYNGEE. The CDR3 DNA is TGTGCCAGCAGCGTCTCCGGGACGGTGAACACTGAAGCTTTCTTT. Translation: CASSVSGTVNTEAFF. The full variable domain, its missing parts supplied by reference TRBV9 and TRBJ1-1, is DSGVTQTPKHLITATGQRVTLRCSPRSGDLSVYWYQQSLDQGLQFLIQYYNGEERAKGNILERFSAQQFPDLHSELNLSSLELGDSALYFCASSVSGTVNTEAFFGQGTRLTVV.

This clonotype was seen repeatedly, ten times or more. The chain is built from TRBV9 and TRBJ1-5; 7 positions match TRBD1. This CDR3 contains 17 residues. V gave up 3 bases and J gave up 6 bases; unmatched junction bases: 15. CDR1 is SGDLS, CDR2 YYNGEE, per germline. CDR3 amino acids: CASSAPNRQGKSQPQHF. CDR3 bases: TGTGCCAGCAGCGCCCCCAACCGACAGGGCAAATCTCAGCCCCAGCATTTT.

This clonotype was seen at least ten times. The chain recombines TRBV3-1 with TRBJ2-2, with 9 bases identical to TRBD2. V was clipped by 4 bases and J by 5 bases; unmatched bases: 8. Germline V gene lookup returns CDR1 LGHDT and CDR2 YNNKEL (reference sequence). This CDR3 has 16 residues. The CDR3: CASSRAGGMGTGELFF. The CDR3 bases are TGTGCCAGCAGCCGAGCGGGGGGAATGGGGACCGGGGAGCTGTTTTTT.

This clonotype was recorded many times. J is TRBJ1-4 and V is TRBV20-1, with D perhaps matching TRBD1 (5 bases). The CDR3 sequence is 13 residues long. Germline-derived CDR1 and CDR2 are DFQATT and SNEGSKA (reference sequence). Trimming shortened V by 4 bases and J by 10 bases, and 16 bases separated the two germline ends. CDR3 nucleotide sequence: TGCAGTGCTATCGGGACCGAATCCGGAAAACTGTTTTTT. Translation gives CSAIGTESGKLFF.

This clonotype occurred many times. The chain carries TRBV6-1 and TRBJ2-7; TRBD1 is a possible D gene (6 bases). The CDR3 runs to 14 residues. Trimming removed 5 bases at V and 1 base at J, with 12 bases between. Germline CDR1 is MNHNS and CDR2 is SASEGT. CDR3 in DNA: TGTGCCAGCAGTAAAGGACAGATTTCCTACGAGCAGTACTTC. Protein sequence: CASSKGQISYEQYF.

This clonotype occurred many times. The chain carries TRBV2 and TRBJ2-2, with 9 bases lining up with TRBD2. The CDR3 runs to 16 residues. Germline V CDR1 and CDR2: SNHLY, FYNNEI. The V gene end was trimmed by 5 bases and the J gene end by 4 bases; junction bases not matched to a gene: 8. The CDR3 spells CASSHLAGQTTGELFF. Here the CDR3 DNA reads TGTGCCAGCAGTCACCTAGCGGGACAAACCACCGGGGAGCTGTTTTTT.

This clonotype occurred many times. The chain uses TRBV7-2 and TRBJ2-1; D is uncertain. Trimming pared 7 bases from V and 5 bases from J, leaving 18 bases between. The length of the CDR3 is 15 residues. CDR1 and CDR2 (germline): SGHTA, FQGNSA. This chain's CDR3 is CASTLWQAIDNEQFF. DNA of the CDR3: TGTGCCAGCACCCTATGGCAGGCAATCGACAATGAGCAGTTCTTC.

There are many counts of this clonotype. The chain uses TRBV27 and TRBJ1-2; TRBD1 matches at 10 bases. The CDR3 length is 21 residues. The germline gives CDR1 MNHEY, CDR2 SMNVEV (reference sequence). V lost 5 bases to trimming and J lost 6 bases; unmatched junction nucleotides: 27. This CDR3 is CASSVRWRSRQGAKERHGYTF. The DNA for the CDR3 is TGTGCCAGCAGTGTCAGGTGGAGGTCACGACAGGGGGCGAAGGAACGGCATGGCTACACCTTC.

This clonotype was observed at least ten times. The rearrangement uses TRBV5-1 and TRBJ2-5, with D perhaps TRBD2 (5 bases). Germline CDR1 and CDR2: SGHRS and YFSETQ. This CDR3 has 15 residues. The V end lost 7 bases, the J end lost 5 bases, and 21 bases lay between the germline ends. CDR3 bases: TGCGCCAGCGCCCTAGAGGGTGTAGCTAGGGAGACCCAGTACTTC. Its protein product is CASALEGVARETQYF.

This clonotype appeared many times. The chain uses TRBV12-5 and TRBJ2-2; D is ambiguous. The CDR3 has 11 amino acids. CDR1 LGHNT and CDR2 FRNRAP come from the germline V gene. V dropped 5 bases and J dropped 3 bases, with 1 base sitting between them. CDR3: CASGDTGELFF. The CDR3 nucleotides are TGTGCTAGTGGTGACACCGGGGAGCTGTTTTTT. Full variable domain (rest looked up from reference TRBV12-5 and TRBJ2-2): DARVTQTPRHKVTEMGQEVTMRCQPILGHNTVFWYRQTMMQGLELLAYFRNRAPLDDSGMPKDRFSAEMPDATLATLKIQPSEPRDSAVYFCASGDTGELFFGEGSRLTVL.

The chain joins TRBV30 to TRBJ2-3; unclear D gene. The ends were cut back, 5 bases at V and 4 bases at J, with 10 bases in the middle. Germline lookup yields CDR1 GTSNPN and CDR2 SVGIG (reference sequence). The CDR3 is 12 amino acids. CDR3 DNA: TGTGCCTGGGGCGCTCCGGCAGATACGCAGTATTTT. It is translated as CAWGAPADTQYF.

This clonotype was detected a few times. V usage is TRBV2 and J usage is TRBJ2-1; 7 nucleotides agree with TRBD1. CDR1 and CDR2 from the germline V gene are SNHLY and FYNNEI. J gave up 7 bases and V 2 bases, and 8 bases lay outside the gene matches. The CDR3 spans 15 residues. CDR3 loop: CASSEMGQGENEQFF. The CDR3 bases are TGTGCCAGCAGTGAAATGGGGCAGGGGGAGAATGAGCAGTTCTTC.

At least ten counts were recorded for this clonotype. The chain recombines TRBV5-1 with TRBJ2-1, with TRBD2 as a possible D gene (6 bases). CDR1 is SGHRS, CDR2 YFSETQ, per germline. The CDR3 runs to 15 residues. Trimming took 0 bases from V and 4 from J, leaving 11 bases between them. The CDR3 protein is CASSLAGGGYNEQFF. CDR3 nucleotide sequence: TGCGCCAGCAGCTTGGCCGGGGGAGGATACAATGAGCAGTTCTTC.

This clonotype was picked up many times. This CDR3 reads CASSVESLEQFF. In DNA form, the CDR3 reads TGTGCCAGCAGTGTCGAGAGTCTTGAGCAGTTCTTC. The chain combines TRBV2 with TRBJ2-1; D unresolved. Germline V gene sequence: CDR1 SNHLY, CDR2 FYNNEI. This CDR3 is built from 12 residues. Trimming took off 4 bases at V and 9 bases at J, with 10 bases between the two ends.

This clonotype was counted many times. This rearrangement joins TRBV30 to TRBJ1-2, with 8 bases aligning to TRBD1. The CDR3 consists of 11 residues. Germline lookup yields CDR1 GTSNPN and CDR2 SVGIG (reference sequence). CDR3 DNA sequence: TGTGCGGAGGACAGGGATTATGGCTACACCTTC. Protein: CAEDRDYGYTF.